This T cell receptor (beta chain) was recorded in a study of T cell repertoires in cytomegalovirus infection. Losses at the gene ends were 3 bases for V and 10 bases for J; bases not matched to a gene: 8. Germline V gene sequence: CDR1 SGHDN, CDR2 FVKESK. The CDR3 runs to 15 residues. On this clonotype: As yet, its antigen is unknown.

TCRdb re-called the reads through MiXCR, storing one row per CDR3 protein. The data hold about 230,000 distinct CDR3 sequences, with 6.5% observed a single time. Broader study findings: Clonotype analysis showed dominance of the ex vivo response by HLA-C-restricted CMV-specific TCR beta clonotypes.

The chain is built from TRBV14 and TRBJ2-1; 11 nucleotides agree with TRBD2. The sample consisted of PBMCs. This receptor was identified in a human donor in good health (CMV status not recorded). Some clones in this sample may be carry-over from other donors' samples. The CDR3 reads CASSHVAGGPWEQFF. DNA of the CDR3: TGTGCCAGCAGCCATGTAGCGGGGGGGCCCTGGGAGCAGTTCTTC.